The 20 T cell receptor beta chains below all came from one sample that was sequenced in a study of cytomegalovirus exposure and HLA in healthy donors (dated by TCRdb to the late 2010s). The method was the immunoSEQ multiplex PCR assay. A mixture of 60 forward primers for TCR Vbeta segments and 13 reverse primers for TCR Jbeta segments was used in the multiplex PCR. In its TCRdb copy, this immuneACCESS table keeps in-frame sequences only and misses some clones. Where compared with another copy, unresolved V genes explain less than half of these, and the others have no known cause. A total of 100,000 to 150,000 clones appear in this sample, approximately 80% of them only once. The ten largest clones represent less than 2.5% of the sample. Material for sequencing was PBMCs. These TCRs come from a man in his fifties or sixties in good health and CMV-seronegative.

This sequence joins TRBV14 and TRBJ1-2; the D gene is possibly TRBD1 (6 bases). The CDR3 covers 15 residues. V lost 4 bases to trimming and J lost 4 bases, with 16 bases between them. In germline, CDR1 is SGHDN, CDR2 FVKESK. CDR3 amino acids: CASSREGHASYGYTF. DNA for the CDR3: TGTGCCAGCAGCCGAGAGGGACATGCGAGCTATGGCTACACCTTC.

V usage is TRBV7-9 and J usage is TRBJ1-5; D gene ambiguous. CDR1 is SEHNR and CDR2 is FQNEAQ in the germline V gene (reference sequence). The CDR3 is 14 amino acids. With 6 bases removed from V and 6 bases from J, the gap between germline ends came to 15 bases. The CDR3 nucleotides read TGTGCCAGCAGTCCGGAGGGTGGGCTTCAGCCCCAGCATTTT. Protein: CASSPEGGLQPQHF.

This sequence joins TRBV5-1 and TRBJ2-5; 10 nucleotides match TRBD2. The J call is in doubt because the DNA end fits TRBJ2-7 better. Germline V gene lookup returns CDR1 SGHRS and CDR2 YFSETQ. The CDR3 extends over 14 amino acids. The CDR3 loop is CASSSLAGAYEQYF. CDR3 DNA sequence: TGCGCCAGCAGCTCCCTAGCGGGGGCCTACGAGCAGTACTTC.

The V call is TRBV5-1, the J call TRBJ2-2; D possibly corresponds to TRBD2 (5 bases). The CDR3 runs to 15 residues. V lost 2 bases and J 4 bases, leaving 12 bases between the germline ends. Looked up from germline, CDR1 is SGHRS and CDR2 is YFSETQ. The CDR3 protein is CASSLDYSITGELFF. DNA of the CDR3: TGCGCCAGCAGCTTAGACTACAGCATCACCGGGGAGCTGTTTTTT.

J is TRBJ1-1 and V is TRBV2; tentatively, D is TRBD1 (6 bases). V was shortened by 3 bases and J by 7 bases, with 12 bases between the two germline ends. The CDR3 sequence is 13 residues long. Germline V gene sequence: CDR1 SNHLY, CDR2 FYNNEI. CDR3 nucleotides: TGTGCCAGCAGTGACAACAGGGAAATTGAAGCTTTCTTT. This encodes CASSDNREIEAFF.

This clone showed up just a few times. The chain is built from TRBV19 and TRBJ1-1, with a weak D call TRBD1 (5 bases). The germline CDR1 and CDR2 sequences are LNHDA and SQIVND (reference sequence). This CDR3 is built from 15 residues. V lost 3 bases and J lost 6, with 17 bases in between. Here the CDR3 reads CASSIRVMDIAEAFF. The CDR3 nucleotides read TGTGCCAGTAGTATCAGGGTTATGGATATCGCTGAAGCTTTCTTT.

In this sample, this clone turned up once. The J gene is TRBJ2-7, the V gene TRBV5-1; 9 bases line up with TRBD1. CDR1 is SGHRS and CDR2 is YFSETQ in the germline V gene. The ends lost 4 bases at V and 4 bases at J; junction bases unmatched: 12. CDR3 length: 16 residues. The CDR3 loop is CASSGTGGETLYEQYF. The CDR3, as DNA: TGCGCCAGCAGCGGTACAGGGGGCGAAACCCTGTACGAGCAGTACTTC.

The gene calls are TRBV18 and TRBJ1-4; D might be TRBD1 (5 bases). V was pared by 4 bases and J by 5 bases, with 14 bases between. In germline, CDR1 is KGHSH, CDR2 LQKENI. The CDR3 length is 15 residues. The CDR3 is CASSQGGDSNEKLFF. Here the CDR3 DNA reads TGTGCCAGCTCACAGGGAGGGGATTCGAATGAAAAACTGTTTTTT.

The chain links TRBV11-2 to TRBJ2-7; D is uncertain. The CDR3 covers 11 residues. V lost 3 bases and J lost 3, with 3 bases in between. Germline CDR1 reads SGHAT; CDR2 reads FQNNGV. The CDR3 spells CASSFNYEQYF. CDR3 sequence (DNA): TGTGCCAGCAGCTTCAACTACGAGCAGTACTTC.

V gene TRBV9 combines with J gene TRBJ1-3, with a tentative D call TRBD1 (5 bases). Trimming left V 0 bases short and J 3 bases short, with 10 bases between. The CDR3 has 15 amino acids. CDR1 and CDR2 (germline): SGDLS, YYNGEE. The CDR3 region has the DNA TGTGCCAGCAGCGTAGGTCTGGGGGGTGGAAACACCATATATTTT. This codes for CASSVGLGGGNTIYF.

CDR3 sequence reads: CASSFTQGNEQFF. CDR3 DNA sequence: TGTGCCAGCAGCTTCACGCAGGGGAATGAGCAGTTCTTC. The chain couples TRBV7-2 to TRBJ2-1; the D gene is possibly TRBD1 (6 bases). The V and J ends lost 3 bases and 7 bases respectively, with 10 bases between them. CDR1 and CDR2 from the germline V gene are SGHTA and FQGNSA. The length of the CDR3 is 13 residues.

CDR3 nucleotides: TGTGCCAGCAGGAAGTGGGGCGAAGGGCTGAACACCGGGGAGCTGTTTTTT. Protein product: CASRKWGEGLNTGELFF. V usage is TRBV2 and J usage is TRBJ2-2; the D gene is possibly TRBD1 (5 bases). Trimming cost V 6 bases and J 1 base, with 18 bases left between them. Germline CDR1 is SNHLY and CDR2 is FYNNEI. CDR3 size: 17 residues.

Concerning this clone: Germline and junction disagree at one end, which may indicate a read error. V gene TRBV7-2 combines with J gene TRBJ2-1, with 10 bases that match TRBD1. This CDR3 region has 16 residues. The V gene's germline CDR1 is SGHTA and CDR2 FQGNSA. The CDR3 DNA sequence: TGCGTAGCGAAAAAGGGGGGGACAGGGGCCTTCAATGAGCAGTTCTTC. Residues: CVAKKGGTGAFNEQFF.

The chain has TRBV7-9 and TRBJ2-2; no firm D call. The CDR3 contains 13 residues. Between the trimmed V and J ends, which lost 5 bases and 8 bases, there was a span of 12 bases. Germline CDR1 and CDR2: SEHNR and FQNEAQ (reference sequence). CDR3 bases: TGTGCCAGCAGCCGTCCTAACGGTGGGGAGCTGTTTTTT. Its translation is CASSRPNGGELFF.

The CDR3 DNA follows: TGCGCCAGCAGCCAAGGGTTGAGGACAGGGGTAAACAATCAGCCCCAGCATTTT. Amino acid sequence: CASSQGLRTGVNNQPQHF. The chain is built from TRBV4-1 and TRBJ1-5, with 9 nucleotides matching TRBD1. The CDR3 runs 18 residues. CDR1 MGHRA and CDR2 YSYEKL come from the germline V gene. V trimming: 1 base; J trimming: 3 bases; junction bases outside the gene matches: 10.

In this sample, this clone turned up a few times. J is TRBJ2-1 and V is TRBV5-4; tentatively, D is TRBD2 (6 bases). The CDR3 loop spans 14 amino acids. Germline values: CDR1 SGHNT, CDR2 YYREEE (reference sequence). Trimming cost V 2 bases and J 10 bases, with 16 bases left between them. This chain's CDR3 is CASSLTTSLLEQFF. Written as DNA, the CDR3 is TGTGCCAGCAGCTTAACGACTAGTCTGTTAGAGCAGTTCTTC. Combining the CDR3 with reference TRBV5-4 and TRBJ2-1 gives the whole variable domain ETGVTQSPTHLIKTRGQQVTLRCSSQSGHNTVSWYQQALGQGPQFIFQYYREEENGRGNFPPRFSGLQFPNYSSELNVNALELDDSALYLCASSLTTSLLEQFFGPGTRLTVL.

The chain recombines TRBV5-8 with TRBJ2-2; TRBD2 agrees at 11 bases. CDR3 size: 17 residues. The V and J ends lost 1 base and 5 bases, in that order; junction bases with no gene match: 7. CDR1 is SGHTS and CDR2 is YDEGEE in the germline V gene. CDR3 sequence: CASSLFLAGGGTGELFF. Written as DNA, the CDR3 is TGTGCCAGCAGCTTGTTTCTAGCGGGGGGCGGAACCGGGGAGCTGTTTTTT.

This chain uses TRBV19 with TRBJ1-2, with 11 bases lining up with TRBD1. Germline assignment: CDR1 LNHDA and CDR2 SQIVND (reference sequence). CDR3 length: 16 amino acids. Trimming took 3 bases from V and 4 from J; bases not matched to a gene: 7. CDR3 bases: TGTGCCAGTAGTATGGACAGGGGGCGAATGGGCTATGGCTACACCTTC. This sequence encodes CASSMDRGRMGYGYTF.

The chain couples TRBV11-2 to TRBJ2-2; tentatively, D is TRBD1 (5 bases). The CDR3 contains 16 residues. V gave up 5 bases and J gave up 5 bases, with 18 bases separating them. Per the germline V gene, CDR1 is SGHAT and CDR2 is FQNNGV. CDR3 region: CASSPLQDMGTGELFF. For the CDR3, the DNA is TGTGCCAGCAGCCCCCTACAGGATATGGGGACCGGGGAGCTGTTTTTT.

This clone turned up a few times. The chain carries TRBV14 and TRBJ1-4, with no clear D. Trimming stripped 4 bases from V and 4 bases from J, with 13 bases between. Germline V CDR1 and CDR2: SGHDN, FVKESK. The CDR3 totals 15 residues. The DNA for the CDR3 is TGTGCCAGCAGCCGGAGTGGCGGCCTTAATGAAAAACTGTTTTTT. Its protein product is CASSRSGGLNEKLFF.